Described below is a single T cell receptor (beta chain) sequence and its context. Its antigen is undetermined. These data belong to a study of T cells in Graves' hyperthyroidism and ophthalmopathy. Study observations and caveats: Blood held most thyroid clonotypes expanded above 0.001 frequency.

The source of the PBMCs was 8 to 10 ml of fresh peripheral blood. The TCR beta CDR3 regions underwent amplification using RNA transcripts as the source. Primed by the HTBI set, a first-round RT-PCR was run on the TCR CDR3. TCRdb re-analysed the multiplex PCR reads in MiXCR, keeping a single row per CDR3 protein. The sample holds approximately 300,000 distinct CDR3 sequences, roughly 19% seen once. The CDR3 is made up of 14 amino acids. The ends lost 4 bases at V and 7 bases at J; junction bases unmatched: 7. Germline V gene data show CDR1 as PRHDT and CDR2 as FYEKMQ (reference sequence). This chain uses TRBV13 with TRBJ2-1, with TRBD2 identical over 7 bases. The receptor comes from a man aged 50-60 years with Graves' ophthalmopathy. The specimen was blood. In DNA, the CDR3 is TGTGCCAGCAGCTCGCGGGGTAGCGGGAATGAGCAGTTCTTC. Encoded protein: CASSSRGSGNEQFF.